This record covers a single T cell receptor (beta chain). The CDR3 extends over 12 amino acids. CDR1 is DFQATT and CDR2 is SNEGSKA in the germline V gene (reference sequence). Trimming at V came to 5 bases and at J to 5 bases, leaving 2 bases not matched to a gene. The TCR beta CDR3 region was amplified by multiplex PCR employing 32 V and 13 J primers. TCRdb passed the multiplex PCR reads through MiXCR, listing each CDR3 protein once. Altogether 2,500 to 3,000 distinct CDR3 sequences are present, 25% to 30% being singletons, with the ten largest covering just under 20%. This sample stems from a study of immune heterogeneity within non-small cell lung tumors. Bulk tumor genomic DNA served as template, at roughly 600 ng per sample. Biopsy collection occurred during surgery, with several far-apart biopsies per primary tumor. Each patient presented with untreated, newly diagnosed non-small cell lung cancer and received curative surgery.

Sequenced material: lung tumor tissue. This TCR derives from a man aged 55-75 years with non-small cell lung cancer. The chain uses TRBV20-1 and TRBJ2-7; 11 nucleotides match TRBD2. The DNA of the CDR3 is TGCAGTGCTGAACTAGCGGGAGACGAGCAGTACTTC. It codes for CSAELAGDEQYF.